This passage covers 8 T cell receptor beta chains from one sample sequenced in a study of T cell repertoires in cytomegalovirus infection. No antigens are known for them. TCRdb called the reads again in MiXCR, with one record for every CDR3 protein. The data hold 360,000 or so distinct CDR3 sequences, with roughly a third observed a single time. The material was cultured PBMCs, obtained from culture after CMV antigen stimulation. Source of these receptors: a human donor in good health (CMV status not recorded). Some clones in this sample may be carry-over from other donors' samples.

The chain recombines TRBV12-3 or TRBV12-4 with TRBJ2-1; either TRBD1 or TRBD2 may fit D (6 bases each). The germline V and J ends were trimmed by 0 bases and 3 bases, with 12 bases remaining between them. This CDR3 has 16 amino acids. The DNA of the CDR3 is TGTGCCAGCAGTTTAGCCGACGCGGGACACTACAATGAGCAGTTCTTC. Translating it yields CASSLADAGHYNEQFF.

The chain is built from TRBV14 and TRBJ2-1; 9 bases are shared with TRBD2. CDR1 and CDR2 (germline): SGHDN, FVKESK. This CDR3 comprises 15 residues. Unmatched junction bases numbered 7, after V lost 3 bases and J lost 7 bases. The CDR3 nucleotides read TGTGCCAGCAGCCAGCCTAGCGGGAATCTAAATGAGCAGTTCTTC. Translated, it gives CASSQPSGNLNEQFF.

This clonotype was observed a handful of times. The chain carries TRBV20-1 and TRBJ2-3, with 7 nucleotides matching TRBD1. The ends lost 7 bases at V and 3 bases at J; junction bases unmatched: 7. CDR1 is DFQATT, CDR2 SNEGSKA, per germline (reference sequence). The CDR3 covers 13 residues. CDR3 loop: CSERGHRTDTQYF. In DNA form, the CDR3 reads TGCAGTGAGAGGGGGCACCGGACAGATACGCAGTATTTT.

This clonotype occurred a few times. This chain connects TRBV19 to TRBJ2-5, with no clear D. The CDR3 is 13 amino acids. Trimming shortened V by 5 bases and J by 3 bases, and 10 bases separated the two germline ends. CDR1 LNHDA and CDR2 SQIVND come from the germline V gene (reference sequence). The CDR3 DNA follows: TGTGCCAGTAGTTGGGTGACAAAAGAGACCCAGTACTTC. Translating gives CASSWVTKETQYF.

The genes are TRBV7-9 and TRBJ2-7; maybe TRBD2 (5 bases). The CDR3 consists of 15 residues. The germline V gene has CDR1 SEHNR and CDR2 FQNEAQ (reference sequence). V lost 5 bases and J 2 bases, leaving 16 bases between the germline ends. The CDR3: CASSRGTGGTYEQYV. The CDR3 bases are TGTGCCAGCAGCCGGGGAACCGGCGGAACCTACGAGCAGTACGTC.

The V and J genes are TRBV12-3 or TRBV12-4 and TRBJ1-1; D gene ambiguous. The germline V and J ends were trimmed by 6 bases and 0 bases, with 8 bases remaining between them. The CDR3 extends over 13 amino acids. DNA for the CDR3: TGTGCCAGCAGCTGGACGTTGAACACTGAAGCTTTCTTT. Amino acids: CASSWTLNTEAFF.

The chain links TRBV5-6 to TRBJ1-2, with 10 bases fitting TRBD1. In germline, CDR1 is SGHDT, CDR2 YYEEEE. CDR3 size: 15 residues. V was pared by 4 bases and J by 2 bases, with 5 bases of the junction left unmatched. The DNA for the CDR3 is TGTGCCAGCAGCCCTCCGGGACAGGGGAACTATGGCTACACCTTC. This sequence encodes CASSPPGQGNYGYTF. The whole variable domain, remainder taken from reference TRBV5-6 and TRBJ1-2, is DAGVTQSPTHLIKTRGQQVTLRCSPKSGHDTVSWYQQALGQGPQFIFQYYEEEERQRGNFPDRFSGHQFPNYSSELNVNALLLGDSALYLCASSPPGQGNYGYTFGSGTRLTVV.

The V gene is TRBV7-6, the J gene TRBJ2-7, with a possible D match to TRBD2 (5 bases). V dropped 5 bases and J dropped 1 base, with 12 bases sitting between them. CDR1 and CDR2 (germline): SGHVS, FNYEAQ. The CDR3 sequence is 14 residues long. The CDR3 region is CASSPEVRSYEQYF. CDR3 sequence (DNA): TGTGCCAGCAGCCCGGAGGTCCGGTCCTACGAGCAGTACTTC. Full variable domain (outside the CDR3, taken from reference TRBV7-6 and TRBJ2-7): GAGVSQSPRYKVTKRGQDVALRCDPISGHVSLYWYRQALGQGPEFLTYFNYEAQQDKSGLPNDRFSAERPEGSISTLTIQRTEQRDSAMYRCASSPEVRSYEQYFGPGTRLTVT.